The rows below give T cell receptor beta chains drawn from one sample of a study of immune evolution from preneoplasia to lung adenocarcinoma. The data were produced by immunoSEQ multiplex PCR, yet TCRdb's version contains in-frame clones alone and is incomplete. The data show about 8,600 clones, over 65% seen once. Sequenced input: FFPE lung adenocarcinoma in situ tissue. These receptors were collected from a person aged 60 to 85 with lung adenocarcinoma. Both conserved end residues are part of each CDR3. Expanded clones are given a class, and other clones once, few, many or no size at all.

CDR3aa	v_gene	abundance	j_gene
CSARDGQPQHF	TRBV20-1	NA	TRBJ1-5
CASSPVFSGNTIYF	TRBV4-1	NA	TRBJ1-3
CASSLLSGTGVNTEAFF	TRBV7-2	NA	TRBJ1-1
CASSEHAGGNQPQHF	TRBV6-1	NA	TRBJ1-5
CASSQKPEGLQGFRNEQFF	TRBV4-1	NA	TRBJ2-1
CASSQEGDLRGETQYF	TRBV4-2	NA	TRBJ2-5
CASSLSHTNTGELFF	TRBV11-1	NA	TRBJ2-2
CASTRGKSYEQYF	TRBV2	NA	TRBJ2-7
CASRQTDTPARGYTF	TRBV5-6	NA	TRBJ1-2
CASSADRSTSKAFF	TRBV7-2	NA	TRBJ1-1
CASSLDRGDEQYF	TRBV27	once	TRBJ2-7
CASSRVGSSTDTQYF	TRBV6-5	once	TRBJ2-3
CASSLDRGLRQPQHF	TRBV5-6	NA	TRBJ1-5
CASSLNPNTGELFF	TRBV11-3	NA	TRBJ2-2
CASSLGGSLAEPPYGYTF	TRBV5-6	NA	TRBJ1-2
CASSFRDKYNEQFF	TRBV5-6	NA	TRBJ2-1
CASSQVGTLEGYTF	TRBV4-1	NA	TRBJ1-2
CASRQTQATNEKLFF	TRBV11-1	NA	TRBJ1-4
CASSQISGDTEAFF	TRBV4-1	few	TRBJ1-1
CASSQDGLGIQPQHF	TRBV4-2	NA	TRBJ1-5
CASSLTRTDYNEQFF	TRBV7-3	NA	TRBJ2-1
CASSLTPRDGYTF	TRBV28	NA	TRBJ1-2
CASRPPNTPSYEQYF	TRBV7-2	few	TRBJ2-7
CASSPTGGNQPQHF	TRBV7-8	few	TRBJ1-5
CASSDDTANQPQHF	TRBV25-1	NA	TRBJ1-5
CATRGTEKGSPLHF	TRBV28	few	TRBJ1-6
CASSEKQGVYQPQHF	TRBV2	NA	TRBJ1-5
CASSLVAEDTQYF	TRBV7-3	NA	TRBJ2-3
CASSPRRGFGTGELFF	TRBV2	NA	TRBJ2-2
CASSLAFKKGPKNYEQYF	TRBV7-8	once	TRBJ2-7
CASSGSKETQYF	TRBV5-1	NA	TRBJ2-5
CASSQDYRTGEAFF	TRBV4-3	few	TRBJ1-1
CASSLDRGYGYTF	TRBV18	NA	TRBJ1-2
CASSPKDRSSYNSPLHF	TRBV18	NA	TRBJ1-6
CASSYDTTGIQYF	TRBV5-6	NA	TRBJ2-4
CASSSGQNTGELFF	TRBV11-2	NA	TRBJ2-2
CATAYSNQPQHF	TRBV28	once	TRBJ1-5
CASSLDSAGAVRDTQYF	TRBV28	NA	TRBJ2-3
CASSSLQYNSPLHF	TRBV28	NA	TRBJ1-6
CASSYRQQGTEAFF	TRBV6-6	once	TRBJ1-1
CASSRGLDQETQYF	TRBV11-1	NA	TRBJ2-5
CASSLGTGASWEQFF	TRBV28	NA	TRBJ2-1
CASSQVGGTLEETQYF	TRBV4-3	NA	TRBJ2-5
CASSSTDATNEKLFF	TRBV28	NA	TRBJ1-4
CASSLGGTGSNTEAFF	TRBV5-4	NA	TRBJ1-1
CASSPQGAGELFF	TRBV18	NA	TRBJ2-2
CASSLDRGGTEAFF	TRBV7-9	few	TRBJ1-1
CASSLDGQALKLFF	TRBV28	once	TRBJ1-4
CASSLGPYNEQFF	TRBV28	NA	TRBJ2-1
CASSFSMNTEAFF	TRBV7-2	NA	TRBJ1-1
CASSRAAGTDTQYF	TRBV7-9	NA	TRBJ2-3
CASRGMTGETKNIQYF	TRBV2	NA	TRBJ2-4
CASSLYPRVWGRQETQYF	TRBV7-9	NA	TRBJ2-5
CASSPTGQGPTGELFF	TRBV4-1	NA	TRBJ2-2
CASISLGSSGNTIYF	TRBV19	NA	TRBJ1-3
CASSQATGDEQYF	TRBV4-1	NA	TRBJ2-7
CASSLSGENQPQHF	TRBV7-9	few	TRBJ1-5
CASSPPQGAGGEQYF	TRBV18	few	TRBJ2-7